This T cell receptor (beta chain) was retrieved from a study of blood T cell repertoires in COVID-19. Across the study: Samples representing acute and convalescent COVID-19 were sourced from the United States, Italy and Spain. The analysed material was cDNA or gDNA that came from T cells, B-cell-depleted T cells, or PBMCs.

Sequencing was performed with immunoSEQ multiplex PCR; in TCRdb, only in-frame clones are kept and a portion is missing. The repertoire holds 100,000 to 150,000 clones, with around 88% as singletons. The sequencing input was peripheral blood. The TCR originated in a man between 50 and 59 years old with acute or convalescent COVID-19.

The CDR3 loop reads CASSSDGAYEQYF. DNA of the CDR3: TGTGCCAGCAGCTCAGACGGGGCCTACGAGCAGTACTTC. This chain joins TRBV5-4 and TRBJ2-7; D might be TRBD2 (5 bases). Germline V CDR1 and CDR2: SGHNT, YYREEE (reference sequence). V lost 3 bases, J lost 2 bases, and 9 bases lay in between. The CDR3 is 13 residues long.